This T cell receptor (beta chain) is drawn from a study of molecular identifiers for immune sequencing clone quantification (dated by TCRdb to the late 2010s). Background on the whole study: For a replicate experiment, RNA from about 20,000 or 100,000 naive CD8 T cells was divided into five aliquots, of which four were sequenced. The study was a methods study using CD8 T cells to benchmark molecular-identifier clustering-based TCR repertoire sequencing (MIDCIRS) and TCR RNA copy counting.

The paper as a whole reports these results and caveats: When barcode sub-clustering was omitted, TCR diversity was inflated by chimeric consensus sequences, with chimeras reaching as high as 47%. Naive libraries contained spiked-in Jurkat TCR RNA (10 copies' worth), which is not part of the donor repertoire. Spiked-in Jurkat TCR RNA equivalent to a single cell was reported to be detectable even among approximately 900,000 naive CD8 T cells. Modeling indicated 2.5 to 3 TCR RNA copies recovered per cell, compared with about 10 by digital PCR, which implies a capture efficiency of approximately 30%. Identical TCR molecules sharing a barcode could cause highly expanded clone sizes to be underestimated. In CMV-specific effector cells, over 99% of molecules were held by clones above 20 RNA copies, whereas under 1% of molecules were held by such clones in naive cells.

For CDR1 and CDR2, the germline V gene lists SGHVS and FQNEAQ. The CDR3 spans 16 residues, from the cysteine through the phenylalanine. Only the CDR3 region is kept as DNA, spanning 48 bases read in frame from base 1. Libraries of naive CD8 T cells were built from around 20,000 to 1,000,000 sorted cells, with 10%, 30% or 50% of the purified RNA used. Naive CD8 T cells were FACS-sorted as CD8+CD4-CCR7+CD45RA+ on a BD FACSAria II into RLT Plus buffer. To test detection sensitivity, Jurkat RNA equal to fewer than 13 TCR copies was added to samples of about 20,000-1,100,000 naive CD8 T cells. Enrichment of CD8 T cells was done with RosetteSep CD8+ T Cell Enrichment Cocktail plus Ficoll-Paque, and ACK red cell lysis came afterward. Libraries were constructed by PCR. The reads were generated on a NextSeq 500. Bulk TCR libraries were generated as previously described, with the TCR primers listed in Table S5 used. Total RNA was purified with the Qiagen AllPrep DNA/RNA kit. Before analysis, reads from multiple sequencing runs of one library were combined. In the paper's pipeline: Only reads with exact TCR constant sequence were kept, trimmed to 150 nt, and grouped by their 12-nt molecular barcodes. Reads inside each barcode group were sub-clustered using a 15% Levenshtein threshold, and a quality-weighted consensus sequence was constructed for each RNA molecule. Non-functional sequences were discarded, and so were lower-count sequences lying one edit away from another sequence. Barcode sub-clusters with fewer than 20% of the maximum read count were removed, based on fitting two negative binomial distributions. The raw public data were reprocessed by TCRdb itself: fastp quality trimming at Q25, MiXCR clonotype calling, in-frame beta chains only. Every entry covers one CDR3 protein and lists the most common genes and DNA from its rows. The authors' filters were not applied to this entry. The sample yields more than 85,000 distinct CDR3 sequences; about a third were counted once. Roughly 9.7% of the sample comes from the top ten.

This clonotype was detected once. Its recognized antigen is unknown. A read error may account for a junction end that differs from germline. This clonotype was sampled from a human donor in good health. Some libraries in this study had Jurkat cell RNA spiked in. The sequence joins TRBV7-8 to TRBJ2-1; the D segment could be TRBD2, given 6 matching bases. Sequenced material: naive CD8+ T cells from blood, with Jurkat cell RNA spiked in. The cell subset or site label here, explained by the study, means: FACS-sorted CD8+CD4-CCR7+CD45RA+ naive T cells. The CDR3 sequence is CASSLGWRDPYNEQCF. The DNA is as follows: TGTGCCAGCAGCTTAGGGTGGCGGGATCCCTACAATGAGCAGTGCTTC. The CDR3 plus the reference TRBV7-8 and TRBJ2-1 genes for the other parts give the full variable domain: GAGVSQSPRYKVAKRGQDVALRCDPISGHVSLFWYQQALGQGPEFLTYFQNEAQLDKSGLPSDRFFAERPEGSVSTLKIQRTQQEDSAVYLCASSLGWRDPYNEQCFGPGTRLTVL.